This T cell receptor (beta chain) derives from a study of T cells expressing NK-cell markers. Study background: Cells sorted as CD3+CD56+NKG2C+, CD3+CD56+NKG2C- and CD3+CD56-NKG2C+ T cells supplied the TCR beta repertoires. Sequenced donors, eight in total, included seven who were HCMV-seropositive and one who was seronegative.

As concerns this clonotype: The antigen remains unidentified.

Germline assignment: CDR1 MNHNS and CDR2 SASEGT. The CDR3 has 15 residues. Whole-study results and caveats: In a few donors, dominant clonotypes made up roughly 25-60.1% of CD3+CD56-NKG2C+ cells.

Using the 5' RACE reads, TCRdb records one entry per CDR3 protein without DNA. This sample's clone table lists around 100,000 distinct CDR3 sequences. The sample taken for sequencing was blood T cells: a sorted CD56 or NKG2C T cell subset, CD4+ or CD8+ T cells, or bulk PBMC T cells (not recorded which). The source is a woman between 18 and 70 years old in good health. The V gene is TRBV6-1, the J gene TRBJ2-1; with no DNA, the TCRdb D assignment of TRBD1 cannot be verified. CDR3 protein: CASSQPGTGYNEQFF.